The entry below gives a single TCR beta chain sequence along with its context. These data originate in a study of blood T cell repertoires in COVID-19. Overall study context: From T cells, B-cell-depleted T cells, or PBMCs came the material, which was cDNA or gDNA.

The CDR3 totals 15 residues. V lost 7 bases to trimming and J lost 1 base, with 14 bases between them. From germline, CDR1 is SNHLY and CDR2 FYNNEI. Only in-frame clones appear in the TCRdb table, and some are missing; sequencing was by immunoSEQ multiplex PCR. The table has approximately 490,000 clones, roughly nine tenths seen once. This chain connects TRBV2 to TRBJ1-5, with a possible D match to TRBD1 (6 bases). Sequences were obtained from PBMCs or T cells enriched from blood (not recorded which). This TCR was sampled from a woman aged 18-29 years who had recovered from COVID-19. The CDR3 sequence: CASNRGSESNQPQHF. The DNA of the CDR3 is TGTGCCAGCAATAGGGGGAGCGAGAGCAATCAGCCCCAGCATTTT.